This T cell receptor beta chain was sequenced in a study of regulatory T cells in long-lasting Graves disease. Germline-derived CDR1 and CDR2 are SGDLS and YYNGEE. The length of the CDR3 is 15 residues. Deletions cut 0 bases from V and 3 bases from J, with 10 bases between. To make TCR beta libraries, researchers used iRepertoire HTBI primers and Arm-PCR of CDR3 regions. Source study methods: In the combined samples, 50 to 75 TRBV and 14 TRBJ segments were identified. MiXCR, run by TCRdb on the multiplex PCR reads, gives a single entry per CDR3 protein. It is TCRdb's table, rather than the study itself, that gives the V and J calls and clone size. The sample holds under 500,000 distinct CDR3 sequences, roughly 17% seen once. Time point: newly diagnosed GD, antithyroid drugs for less than 3 months. Making the TCR library involved RNA that had been extracted from PBMCs. Blood from the periphery, approximately 10 milliliters in all, was drawn into EDTA tubes.

This clonotype was recorded many times. These sequences were also reported in another study, on T cells in Graves' hyperthyroidism and ophthalmopathy.

The clonotype comes from a woman aged 30 to 39 with Graves disease. The sample in question was peripheral blood mononuclear cells (PBMCs), obtained at new diagnosis, from a patient treated with antithyroid drugs. This chain joins TRBV9 and TRBJ2-1; D gene ambiguous. The CDR3 sequence is CASSVGGVLYNEQFF. The CDR3 region has the DNA TGTGCCAGCAGCGTAGGAGGAGTGCTCTACAATGAGCAGTTCTTC.